This TCR beta chain originates from a study of post-analysis software for immune sequencing data. Overall study context: The patients showed relapsing-remitting, secondary progressive and progressive-relapsing multiple sclerosis courses. General observations from the study: Relative to controls, patients had several TRBV segments at higher frequency, with TRBV5-6, TRBV5-1 and TRBV20-1 among these.

This clonotype appeared a few times. Its antigen is unknown. Prepared libraries of TCR beta cDNA carried unique molecular identifiers. One entry per CDR3 protein results from TCRdb running MiXCR on the PCR reads. The sample carries some 700,000 distinct CDR3 sequences, approximately 59% recorded once. Trimming cost V 9 bases and J 7 bases, with 23 bases left between them. The CDR3 spans 15 residues. Germline V lookup: CDR1 WSHSY, CDR2 SAAADI. V usage is TRBV10-2 and J usage is TRBJ2-3, with a possible D match to TRBD2 (5 bases). The sample comprised blood. The TCR originated in a girl aged 2 to 10 with multiple sclerosis. CDR3 sequence reads: CASSDGGRIGNTQYF. CDR3 nucleotides: TGCGCCAGTTCAGACGGAGGCCGGATAGGTAATACGCAGTATTTT.